The entry below describes one T cell receptor (beta chain). Germline CDR1 reads SQVTM; CDR2 reads ANQGSEA. Between the trimmed V and J ends, which lost 4 bases and 1 base, there was a span of 10 bases. The CDR3 contains 13 residues. This record belongs to a study of CD8+ T cells in alopecia areata. cDNA prepared by RNA extraction and subsequent reverse transcription served as the template for sequencing. Generated by immunoSEQ multiplex PCR, the TCRdb table keeps only in-frame clones and is missing some. The sample includes some 170,000 clones, around 63% of them seen just once. This clonotype was sampled from a human donor with alopecia areata. V is TRBV29-1 and J is TRBJ1-1; tentatively, D is TRBD1 (5 bases). Sample: CD4+ T cells sorted from blood, taken at week 0. CDR3 nucleotide sequence: TGCAGCGTTGGTGGGACCTCGAACACTGAAGCTTTCTTT. This gives the protein CSVGGTSNTEAFF.